This T cell receptor beta chain was recorded in a study of T cells after yellow fever vaccination. This clonotype was detected only a few times. MiXCR was run by TCRdb on the 5' RACE reads, yielding one entry per CDR3 protein. The sample consists of approximately 550,000 distinct CDR3 sequences, roughly 12% of them appearing once. CDR1 SGHAT and CDR2 FQNNGV come from the germline V gene. The CDR3 consists of 13 residues. The V gene lost 2 bases and the J gene lost 7 bases, with 9 bases spanning the gap. The source of this sequence is a man aged 30 to 45 who received the YFV17D yellow fever vaccine. The source material was PBMCs, sampled on the day of the yellow fever booster vaccination. The chain combines TRBV11-2 with TRBJ2-1; D unresolved. CDR3 sequence reads: CASSLPIWNEQFF. CDR3 nucleotides: TGTGCCAGCAGCTTACCGATTTGGAATGAGCAGTTCTTC. Using reference TRBV11-2 and TRBJ2-1 for the parts outside the CDR3, the full variable domain is EAGVAQSPRYKIIEKRQSVAFWCNPISGHATLYWYQQILGQGPKLLIQFQNNGVVDDSQLPKDRFSAERLKGVDSTLKIQPAKLEDSAVYLCASSLPIWNEQFFGPGTRLTVL.